One sample yielded the 29 T cell receptor beta chains listed below, sequenced in a study of response to subunit inactivated influenza vaccine. TCRdb re-called the RT-PCR reads through MiXCR, storing one row per CDR3 protein. The sample consists of 250,000 to 350,000 distinct CDR3 sequences, roughly 22% of them appearing once. This material consisted of PBMCs from blood, taken approximately 22 months after vaccination. These receptors were taken from a man between 50 and 70 years old who received an inactivated influenza vaccine.

This clonotype was found a few times. The chain is built from TRBV12-3 or TRBV12-4 and TRBJ2-1; 11 nucleotides agree with TRBD2. V was clipped by 3 bases and J by 4 bases; unmatched bases: 8. CDR3 length: 17 residues. The chain's CDR3 is CASSFSPTSGTYNEQFF. CDR3 DNA sequence: TGTGCCAGCAGTTTTTCCCCGACTAGCGGGACTTACAATGAGCAGTTCTTC.

The chain carries TRBV27 and TRBJ2-1; D perhaps matches TRBD2 (7 bases). This CDR3 is 13 amino acids long. Germline CDR1 is MNHEY and CDR2 is SMNVEV (reference sequence). V was shortened by 5 bases and J by 9 bases, with 14 bases between the two germline ends. CDR3 coding DNA: TGTGCCAGCAGTCAAGGACTAGGGGGTGAGCAGTTCTTC. This translates into CASSQGLGGEQFF.

This clonotype has at least ten counts. For the CDR3, the DNA is TGTGCCAGCAGAATGGGAGGGCCAAATACGCAGTATTTT. Protein sequence: CASRMGGPNTQYF. The chain recombines TRBV6-2 or TRBV6-3 with TRBJ2-3, with TRBD2 identical over 7 bases. The CDR3 spans 13 residues. After removal of 6 bases from V and 7 bases from J, the junction contained 7 bases not matched to a gene. The germline V gene has CDR1 MNHEY and CDR2 SVGEGT.

This chain uses TRBV20-1 with TRBJ2-3; 7 bases map to TRBD2. The CDR3 has 14 amino acids. The V segment lost 8 bases and the J segment 2 bases; nucleotides outside the gene matches: 10. The V gene's germline CDR1 is DFQATT and CDR2 SNEGSKA (reference sequence). The CDR3 sequence: CSTRAGAHTDTQYF. CDR3 nucleotide sequence: TGCAGTACCCGGGCGGGAGCCCACACAGATACGCAGTATTTT.

This clonotype has a handful of counts. This chain joins TRBV6-2 or TRBV6-3 and TRBJ1-5; D perhaps matches TRBD1 (5 bases). The length of the CDR3 is 14 residues. Germline V gene sequence: CDR1 MNHEY, CDR2 SVGEGT. Trimming cost V 6 bases and J 2 bases, with 11 bases left between them. Here the CDR3 reads CASSFWGGNQPQHF. For the CDR3, the DNA is TGTGCCAGCAGCTTTTGGGGGGGCAATCAGCCCCAGCATTTT.

In its sample, this clonotype was seen a few times. The V and J genes are TRBV4-2 and TRBJ2-2; TRBD1 is a possible D gene (6 bases). The CDR3 spans 18 residues. V was shortened by 0 bases and J by 7 bases, with 21 bases between the two germline ends. Per the germline V gene, CDR1 is LGHNA and CDR2 is YNFKEQ. The chain's CDR3 is CASSQEYLSTRGGGELFF. For the CDR3, the DNA is TGTGCCAGCAGCCAAGAATACCTTTCTACCAGGGGTGGCGGGGAGCTGTTTTTT.

The chain is built from TRBV24-1 and TRBJ2-2; the match to TRBD2 covers 12 bases. The CDR3 consists of 16 residues. CDR1 and CDR2 (germline): KGHDR, SFDVKD. V lost 3 bases, J lost 4 bases, and 2 bases stayed unmatched. The CDR3 bases are TGTGCCACCAGTGATATGACTAGCGGGAGCACCGGGGAGCTGTTTTTT. Translated, it gives CATSDMTSGSTGELFF.

The rearrangement uses TRBV7-2 and TRBJ1-2; D remains ambiguous. CDR1 and CDR2 (germline): SGHTA, FQGNSA. V gave up 1 base and J gave up 2 bases, with 11 bases separating them. The CDR3 contains 15 residues. The CDR3 DNA reads as TGTGCCAGCAGCTTAGGGTTCACCGTGAACTATGGCTACACCTTC. Protein sequence: CASSLGFTVNYGYTF.

The chain joins TRBV2 to TRBJ2-1, with D possibly TRBD2 on 6 matching bases. This CDR3 comprises 17 residues. CDR1 and CDR2 from the germline V gene are SNHLY and FYNNEI. Trimming pared 0 bases from V and 7 bases from J, leaving 19 bases between. CDR3 region: CASSEALWRDGVNEQFF. The CDR3 region has the DNA TGTGCCAGCAGTGAAGCGCTTTGGCGGGACGGGGTAAATGAGCAGTTCTTC.

The genes are TRBV4-3 and TRBJ2-2; D gene unclear. The CDR3 contains 15 residues. In germline, CDR1 is LGHNA, CDR2 YSLEER. The germline V and J ends were trimmed by 6 bases and 0 bases, with 11 bases remaining between them. The CDR3 spells CASRGTSPNTGELFF. DNA of the CDR3: TGCGCCAGCAGGGGCACGAGTCCGAACACCGGGGAGCTGTTTTTT.

CDR3: CASSPGDRDNEKLFF. The CDR3 bases are TGTGCCAGCAGCCCTGGGGACAGGGATAATGAAAAACTGTTTTTT. The gene calls are TRBV11-2 and TRBJ1-4; 9 positions agree with TRBD1. CDR1 SGHAT and CDR2 FQNNGV come from the germline V gene. V lost 5 bases and J lost 4; bases outside the gene matches: 5. The CDR3 is made up of 15 amino acids.

This clonotype was picked up many times. V gene TRBV7-9 combines with J gene TRBJ1-1; D unresolved. Germline CDR1 reads SEHNR; CDR2 reads FQNEAQ (reference sequence). This CDR3 comprises 13 residues. The V end lost 4 bases, the J end lost 0 bases, and 6 bases lay between the germline ends. CDR3 DNA: TGTGCCAGCAGCTCCGACATGAACACTGAAGCTTTCTTT. Translated, it gives CASSSDMNTEAFF.

This clonotype has more than one count but fewer than ten. V is TRBV12-3 or TRBV12-4 and J is TRBJ2-1; possibly TRBD1 for D (5 bases). CDR3 length equals 15 residues. The V gene lost 6 bases and the J gene lost 3 bases, with 15 bases spanning the gap. CDR3 coding DNA: TGTGCCAGCAGAGTACAAGGGGCCCTCTACAATGAGCAGTTCTTC. It yields the protein CASRVQGALYNEQFF.

CDR3 protein: CASSLGQGIGYTF. The CDR3 DNA sequence: TGTGCCAGCAGCTTAGGACAAGGGATAGGCTACACCTTC. The chain joins TRBV7-2 to TRBJ1-2; D is uncertain. Trimming took 1 base from V and 8 from J, leaving 11 bases between them. The CDR3 extends over 13 amino acids. Germline V lookup: CDR1 SGHTA, CDR2 FQGNSA.

This sequence joins TRBV19 and TRBJ1-1, with D unclear. The CDR3 extends over 13 amino acids. CDR1 and CDR2 (germline): LNHDA, SQIVND (reference sequence). Trimming took 2 bases from V and 0 from J, leaving 4 bases between them. The chain's CDR3 is CASSIWLNTEAFF. CDR3 nucleotides: TGTGCCAGTAGTATATGGCTGAACACTGAAGCTTTCTTT.

The table lists this clonotype with a few counts. The chain combines TRBV5-1 with TRBJ1-2; 9 nucleotides line up with TRBD1. J gave up 2 bases and V 4 bases, and 6 bases lay outside the gene matches. The CDR3 is 15 amino acids. CDR1 and CDR2 from the germline V gene are SGHRS and YFSETQ. The CDR3 DNA reads as TGCGCCAGCAGCGGCCCGGGACAGGGAAACTATGGCTACACCTTC. Residues: CASSGPGQGNYGYTF.

This clonotype was seen repeatedly, ten times or more. V is TRBV7-2 and J is TRBJ1-1; 8 bases line up with TRBD1. Germline CDR1 and CDR2: SGHTA and FQGNSA. The CDR3 has 15 residues. Trimming took 6 bases from V and 0 from J; bases not matched to a gene: 6. Here the CDR3 reads CASRYQGAVNTEAFF. The CDR3 DNA reads TGTGCCAGCAGATATCAGGGGGCGGTGAACACTGAAGCTTTCTTT.

This clonotype was seen more than once but under ten times. The CDR3 sequence: CASSGGTANTEAFF. The CDR3 DNA sequence: TGTGCCAGCAGCGGGGGGACAGCGAACACTGAAGCTTTCTTT. The rearrangement joins TRBV5-6 to TRBJ1-1; 7 nucleotides match TRBD1. The CDR3 runs to 14 residues. Germline V gene data show CDR1 as SGHDT and CDR2 as YYEEEE. J gave up 1 base and V 4 bases, and 4 bases lay outside the gene matches.

This clonotype has a handful of counts. This sequence joins TRBV29-1 and TRBJ1-4, with D unresolved. The germline V and J ends were trimmed by 6 bases and 5 bases, with 16 bases remaining between them. CDR3 size: 14 residues. Germline lookup yields CDR1 SQVTM and CDR2 ANQGSEA. CDR3 bases: TGCAGCGTCGGCTATGCGGGAGGGAATGAAAAACTGTTTTTT. This translates into CSVGYAGGNEKLFF.

This clonotype has a handful of counts. The genes are TRBV6-1 and TRBJ2-7, with D uncertain. The CDR3 totals 14 residues. Trimming cost V 0 bases and J 4 bases, with 10 bases left between them. In germline, CDR1 is MNHNS, CDR2 SASEGT. The CDR3 sequence: CASSEAKRRYEQYF. As DNA, the CDR3 is TGTGCCAGCAGTGAAGCCAAAAGGCGGTACGAGCAGTACTTC.

This clonotype was seen only a few times. The chain recombines TRBV10-3 with TRBJ1-4; D not certain. The germline gives CDR1 ENHRY, CDR2 SYGVKD. V was trimmed by 1 base and J by 7 bases, leaving 16 bases between them. This CDR3 region has 16 residues. The CDR3 is CAISEYQGRGIEKLFF. The CDR3 DNA is TGTGCCATCAGTGAGTACCAAGGGCGAGGTATTGAAAAACTGTTTTTT.

In this sample, this clonotype turned up once. V and J are TRBV10-3 and TRBJ2-7; D possibly corresponds to TRBD2 (5 bases). Germline CDR1 and CDR2: ENHRY and SYGVKD. CDR3 length equals 12 residues. V shed 6 bases and J shed 0 bases, with 6 bases lying between them. The CDR3 DNA reads TGTGCCATCAGGGAGGACTCCTACGAGCAGTACTTC. Translating gives CAIREDSYEQYF.

This clonotype occurred a few times. J is TRBJ1-1 and V is TRBV2; 7 nucleotides agree with TRBD1. J was trimmed by 4 bases and V by 1 base; bases with no gene match: 3. The germline V gene has CDR1 SNHLY and CDR2 FYNNEI. The CDR3 is 14 amino acids. DNA of the CDR3: TGTGCCAGCAGTGAAGACAGGGGACCCACTGAAGCTTTCTTT. This translates into CASSEDRGPTEAFF.

As for this clonotype: Given a much more abundant clone one base away, this may be a read error. The chain employs TRBV28 and TRBJ2-1; the D is unclear. The CDR3 covers 11 residues. The germline CDR1 and CDR2 sequences are MDHEN and SYDVKM. Deletions cut 7 bases from V and 4 bases from J, with 5 bases between. The CDR3 bases are TGTGCCAGCATCCAATACAATGAGCAGTTCTTC. It translates to CASIQYNEQFF.

This chain connects TRBV12-3 or TRBV12-4 to TRBJ1-5, with D hard to call. The germline V and J ends were trimmed by 4 bases and 6 bases, with 10 bases remaining between them. The CDR3 is 13 residues long. CDR3 in amino acids: CASSSVVAQPQHF. The CDR3 bases are TGTGCCAGCAGTTCGGTCGTCGCTCAGCCCCAGCATTTT.

In this sample, this clonotype turned up many times. The rearrangement links TRBV28 to TRBJ2-1; 10 nucleotides line up with TRBD2. J gave up 5 bases and V 6 bases, and 4 bases lay outside the gene matches. Germline CDR1 and CDR2: MDHEN and SYDVKM. CDR3 size: 14 residues. The chain's CDR3 is CASRWTSGDNEQFF. The CDR3 DNA reads TGTGCCAGCAGGTGGACTAGCGGTGACAATGAGCAGTTCTTC.

The gene calls are TRBV29-1 and TRBJ1-2, with D possibly being TRBD1 (5 bases). The CDR3 runs 16 residues. The germline V and J ends were trimmed by 0 bases and 8 bases, with 22 bases remaining between them. Germline V gives CDR1 SQVTM, CDR2 ANQGSEA. In nucleotides, the CDR3 is TGCAGCGTTGAAGATCTTCATCGGGACGATTGTCGGGGCTACACCTTC. Its translation is CSVEDLHRDDCRGYTF.

This chain uses TRBV3-1 with TRBJ1-2; tentatively, D is TRBD1 (6 bases). This CDR3 region has 16 residues. The V gene's germline CDR1 is LGHDT and CDR2 YNNKEL (reference sequence). Trimming left V 1 base short and J 0 bases short, with 12 bases between. In DNA, the CDR3 is TGTGCCAGCAGCCAAGCCCTACGGACAGCTAACTATGGCTACACCTTC. Its translation is CASSQALRTANYGYTF.

V gene TRBV12-3 or TRBV12-4 combines with J gene TRBJ2-2; 8 nucleotides match TRBD1. Unmatched junction bases numbered 10, after V lost 6 bases and J lost 16 bases. The CDR3 runs 12 residues. This chain's CDR3 is CASSRTGNSQFF. The CDR3 DNA sequence: TGTGCCAGCAGCCGGACAGGGAATAGTCAGTTTTTT.